This TCR beta chain was identified during a study of T cells after yellow fever vaccination. This CDR3 has 15 residues. The J segment lost 5 bases and the V segment lost 6 bases, leaving 5 bases of the junction unmatched. TCRdb called the 5' RACE reads again in MiXCR, with one record for every CDR3 protein. The sample gives approximately 510,000 distinct CDR3 sequences, 21% of which show up once; approximately 16% is in the top ten. This clonotype showed up just a few times. V gene TRBV12-3 or TRBV12-4 combines with J gene TRBJ2-5; 14 nucleotides line up with TRBD2. This clonotype was obtained from a man between 18 and 29 years old who received the YFV17D yellow fever vaccine. Sequenced here: PBMCs, sampled around 3 weeks after the first yellow fever vaccination. The CDR3 reads CASRGLAGDLETQYF. The DNA for the CDR3 is TGTGCCAGCAGGGGACTAGCGGGGGATCTGGAGACCCAGTACTTC.